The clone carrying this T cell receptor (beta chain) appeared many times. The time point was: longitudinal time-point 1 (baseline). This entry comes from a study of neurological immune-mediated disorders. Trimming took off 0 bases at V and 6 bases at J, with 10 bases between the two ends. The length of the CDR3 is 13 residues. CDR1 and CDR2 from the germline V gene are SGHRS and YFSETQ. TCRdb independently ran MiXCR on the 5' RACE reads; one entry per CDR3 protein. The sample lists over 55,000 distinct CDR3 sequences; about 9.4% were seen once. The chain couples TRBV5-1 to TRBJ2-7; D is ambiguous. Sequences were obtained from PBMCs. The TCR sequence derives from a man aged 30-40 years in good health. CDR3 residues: CASSLAGRGEQYF. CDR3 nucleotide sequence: TGCGCCAGCAGCTTGGCGGGTCGCGGCGAGCAGTACTTC.